This T cell receptor (beta chain) emerged from a study of blood T cells in healthy people across ages. Study at large: Researchers report that template switching captured about one barcoded beta molecule per two T cells. General study results and limits: With naive T cell percentage, TCR beta diversity showed a strong correlation.

Alongside a J-beta primer mix, a sample-barcoded 5' primer served in a second PCR lasting about 6 to 12 cycles. TCRdb re-analysed the 5' RACE reads in MiXCR, keeping a single row per CDR3 protein. Here the sample spans fewer than 2 million distinct CDR3 sequences, about two fifths being singletons. Regarding this clonotype: The antigen remains undetermined.

The sample consisted of blood. This clonotype originated in a human donor in good health.

CDR3 bases: TGTGCCAGCAAGGCGCAGGGGGTTTCCAATGAGCAGTTCTTC. It translates to CASKAQGVSNEQFF. J is TRBJ2-1 and V is TRBV7-9; 7 bases match TRBD1. The CDR3 runs to 14 residues. CDR1 and CDR2 from the germline V gene are SEHNR and FQNEAQ (reference sequence). V dropped 7 bases and J dropped 6; count of bases not matched to a gene: 9.